The rows below give T cell receptor beta chains drawn from one sample of a study of blood T cell repertoires in COVID-19. Using immunoSEQ multiplex PCR, the repertoire was profiled, and TCRdb retains in-frame clones only, with some absent. The table records about 160,000 clones, 89% of them present only once. Sequenced input: peripheral blood. These receptor sequences come from a man aged 55 to 69 with acute or convalescent COVID-19. Each CDR3 is given with its conserved first and last residue. D genes are given only for firm matches. Not every row has a clone size; where given, it reads once, few, many or a size class.

TRBJ2-1 TRBV15 NA NA CATMDSRNEQFF TGTGCCACCATGGACAGCCGCAATGAGCAGTTCTTC
TRBJ1-6 TRBV6-6 NA NA CASSYGVGRDSPLHF TGTGCCAGCAGTTACGGTGTAGGCAGGGATTCACCCCTCCACTTT
TRBJ2-7 TRBV5-1 TRBD2 NA CASSLERGGRYEQYF TGCGCCAGCAGCTTGGAGCGGGGGGGCCGGTACGAGCAGTACTTC
TRBJ2-7 TRBV18 NA NA CASSPLVAMPGLETYEQYF TGTGCCAGCTCACCCCTGGTGGCCATGCCGGGACTGGAGACCTACGAGCAGTACTTC
TRBJ1-5 TRBV11-2 NA NA CASSFDRNQPQHF TGTGCCAGCAGCTTCGACAGGAATCAGCCCCAGCATTTT
TRBJ2-1 TRBV6-2/TRBV6-3 TRBD1 NA CASSYGTGGYNEQFF TGTGCCAGCAGTTACGGGACAGGGGGATACAATGAGCAGTTCTTC
TRBJ1-2 TRBV10-3 NA NA CAIRGAIGYTF TGTGCCATCAGGGGCGCGATTGGCTACACCTTC
TRBJ1-6 TRBV7-2 NA NA CASSLAGTPAQVLHF TGTGCCAGCAGCTTAGCCGGGACACCAGCCCAAGTCCTCCACTTT
TRBJ1-1 TRBV6-5 TRBD1 NA CASSPRQGVWTEAFF TGTGCCAGCAGTCCAAGACAGGGGGTATGGACTGAAGCTTTCTTT
TRBJ1-1 TRBV4-1 TRBD1 NA CASSQDQYGRGSYEAFF TGCGCCAGCAGCCAAGATCAGTACGGCAGGGGGTCTTATGAAGCTTTCTTT
TRBJ1-2 TRBV6-5 NA NA CASSAGLNYGYTF TGTGCCAGCAGCGCAGGACTGAACTATGGCTACACCTTC
TRBJ1-1 TRBV6-1 NA NA CASSEYRNTEAFF TGTGCCAGCAGTGAATATCGGAACACTGAAGCTTTCTTT
TRBJ2-2 TRBV5-1 NA NA CASSPGSGYTGELFF TGCGCCAGCAGCCCTGGCTCCGGGTACACCGGGGAGCTGTTTTTT
TRBJ1-1 TRBV5-1 NA NA CARSLGGRGGGQMNTEAFF TGCGCCCGCAGCTTGGGGGGGCGGGGGGGCGGACAGATGAACACTGAAGCTTTCTTT
TRBJ2-7 TRBV27 TRBD1 NA CASSITGTGVHEQYF TGTGCCAGCAGTATCACCGGGACAGGGGTCCACGAGCAGTACTTC
TRBJ2-2 TRBV14 NA NA CASSQGTTSLNTGELFF TGTGCCAGCAGCCAAGGGACTACCTCCCTGAACACCGGGGAGCTGTTTTTT
TRBJ1-5 TRBV28 NA NA CASRPERGQLSNQPQHF TGTGCCAGCAGACCTGAGCGGGGGCAACTTAGCAATCAGCCCCAGCATTTT
TRBJ2-3 TRBV19 NA NA CASSIGRGHTDTQYF TGTGCCAGTAGTATAGGCCGGGGTCACACAGATACGCAGTATTTT
TRBJ2-2 TRBV7-9 NA NA CASSLIQGGELFF TGTGCCAGCAGCTTAATACAGGGCGGGGAGCTGTTTTTT
TRBJ2-5 TRBV4-3 NA NA CASSQGQRKLGETQYF TGCGCCAGCAGCCAAGGACAGCGCAAGCTTGGGGAGACCCAGTACTTC
TRBJ1-2 TRBV7-2 NA NA CASSRDSLTNYGYTF TGTGCCAGCAGCCGCGACAGTCTTACTAACTATGGCTACACCTTC
TRBJ1-4 TRBV30 TRBD1 NA CAWSKGTGGSVEKLFF TGTGCCTGGAGTAAAGGGACAGGGGGCTCGGTTGAAAAACTGTTTTTT
TRBJ1-4 TRBV21-1 NA NA CASSKGRSSTNEKLFF TGTGCCAGCAGCAAAGGGAGGTCCTCAACTAATGAAAAACTGTTTTTT
TRBJ2-1 TRBV3-1/TRBV3-2 TRBD2 NA CASSPSTSGSYNEQFF TGTGCCAGCAGCCCTTCGACTAGCGGGAGTTACAATGAGCAGTTCTTC
TRBJ1-3 TRBV3-1/TRBV3-2 NA once CASSQAGPGGNTIYF TGTGCCAGCAGCCAAGCTGGACCGGGGGGAAACACCATATATTTT
TRBJ2-1 TRBV7-3 NA NA CASSLTGAEQFF TGTGCCAGCAGCTTAACAGGGGCTGAGCAGTTCTTC
TRBJ1-5 TRBV6-2/TRBV6-3 TRBD1 once CASSSNLQGTSDQPQHF TGTGCCAGCAGTTCGAACTTACAGGGGACCTCAGATCAGCCCCAGCATTTT
TRBJ1-2 TRBV5-1 NA NA CASSYNSNYGYTF TGCGCCAGCAGCTACAACAGCAACTATGGCTACACCTTC
TRBJ1-2 TRBV19 TRBD1 once CASSSDRGRYGYTF TGTGCCAGTAGTTCCGACAGGGGCCGTTATGGCTACACCTTC
TRBJ2-3 TRBV10-1 NA NA CASSDLGYTDTQYF TGCGCCAGCAGTGACCTAGGATACACAGATACGCAGTATTTT
TRBJ1-2 TRBV11-2 NA few CASSPRALGDIYGYTF TGTGCCAGCAGCCCTCGGGCCCTCGGGGATATCTATGGCTACACCTTC
TRBJ2-2 TRBV29-1 NA NA CSGGEMNTGELFF TGCAGCGGGGGGGAGATGAACACCGGGGAGCTGTTTTTT
TRBJ2-2 TRBV6-1 NA few CASSESSDTGELFF TGTGCCAGCAGTGAGTCGAGTGACACCGGGGAGCTGTTTTTT
TRBJ2-7 TRBV25-1 NA NA CASSGDWYEQYF TGTGCCAGCAGTGGGGACTGGTACGAGCAGTACTTC
TRBJ2-7 TRBV3-1/TRBV3-2 TRBD1 NA CASSIGTVWNEQYF TGTGCCAGCAGCATCGGGACAGTTTGGAACGAGCAGTACTTC
TRBJ2-7 TRBV5-1 NA few CASSLEGVSYEQYF TGCGCCAGCAGCTTGGAAGGGGTCTCCTACGAGCAGTACTTC
TRBJ2-3 TRBV4-1 TRBD2 NA CASSQAIAGGRDTQYF TGCGCCAGCAGCCAAGCAATAGCGGGGGGGAGGGATACGCAGTATTTT
TRBJ2-3 TRBV29-1 TRBD1 NA CSDQQGLDTQYF TGCAGCGACCAACAGGGGTTAGATACGCAGTATTTT
TRBJ1-1 TRBV6-2/TRBV6-3 NA NA CASSRAVYAEAFF TGTGCCAGCAGCCGAGCGGTTTACGCTGAAGCTTTCTTT
TRBJ1-2 TRBV3-1/TRBV3-2 TRBD1 NA CASSQRDRDNYGYTF TGTGCCAGCAGCCAGCGGGACAGGGACAACTATGGCTACACCTTC
TRBJ2-1 TRBV29-1 NA NA CSVVSPPNEQFF TGCAGCGTTGTTAGTCCCCCCAATGAGCAGTTCTTC
TRBJ2-7 TRBV4-1 NA NA CASSLRDWSYEQYF TGCGCCAGCAGCCTCCGGGACTGGTCCTACGAGCAGTACTTC
TRBJ1-3 TRBV6-6 TRBD1 once CASSPDRAGNTIYF TGTGCCAGCAGTCCCGACAGGGCTGGAAACACCATATATTTT
TRBJ2-3 TRBV19 NA once CASSIDRGTYTQYF TGTGCCAGTAGTATAGATAGAGGCACGTATACGCAGTATTTT
TRBJ2-3 TRBV27 NA NA CASSLRRLASGTDTQYF TGTGCCAGCAGTCTCCGGAGGCTAGCCTCGGGGACAGATACGCAGTATTTT
TRBJ2-2 TRBV19 NA NA CASRSRDRLANTGELFF TGTGCCAGTAGGAGCCGGGACAGACTAGCGAACACCGGGGAGCTGTTTTTT